These 21 T cell receptor beta chains were all obtained from the same sample, sequenced in a study of metastatic and nonmetastatic thyroid tumors. Prior to thyroid surgery, none of the patients had received any treatment. TCRdb re-called the PCR reads with MiXCR. The sample yields tens of thousands of clones, under 20% seen once. Sequenced sample: blood. The origin of the receptors is a female donor with papillary thyroid cancer or a benign thyroid nodule (not recorded which). Some clones in this sample may be carry-over from other donors' samples.

The rearrangement links TRBV6-2 or TRBV6-3 to TRBJ1-6; no clear D gene. The CDR3 has 16 residues. Per the germline V gene, CDR1 is MNHEY and CDR2 is SVGEGT. Trimming stripped 0 bases from V and 4 bases from J, with 10 bases between. The CDR3 region has the DNA TGTGCCAGCAGTTACTCGAACACGGGATATAATTCACCCCTCCACTTT. Translating gives CASSYSNTGYNSPLHF.

This clone was detected only a few times. The same CDR3 also results from other DNA sequences found in this sample. This sequence joins TRBV27 and TRBJ2-2; 7 bases are shared with TRBD2. CDR3 length: 14 residues. Germline V lookup: CDR1 MNHEY, CDR2 SMNVEV (reference sequence). J lost 7 bases, V lost 7 bases, and 9 bases had no gene match. The CDR3 sequence is CASKGAGLGGELFF. Written as DNA, the CDR3 is TGTGCCAGCAAAGGAGCGGGGTTAGGCGGGGAGCTGTTTTTT.

This clone was counted a few times. This sequence may be a read error, since a much larger clone differs from it by one base. This sequence joins TRBV11-2 and TRBJ2-7; D is perhaps TRBD1 (6 bases). Per germline, CDR1 SGHAT and CDR2 FQNNGV. The CDR3 consists of 15 residues. The CDR3 coding sequence is TGTGCCAGCAGCTTCACAACAGGGACCAGTTACGAGCAGCACTTC. It is translated as CASSFTTGTSYEQHF.

The V and J genes are TRBV30 and TRBJ1-2; D is uncertain. The CDR3 is 16 amino acids. The germline V gene has CDR1 GTSNPN and CDR2 SVGIG (reference sequence). The V end was cut by 0 bases, the J end by 7 bases, with 21 bases between. CDR3 DNA sequence: TGTGCCTGGAGTGTATTAAGGACCGCTAGAGGAGGTGGCTACACCTTC. This gives the protein CAWSVLRTARGGGYTF. Variable domain in full (rest from reference TRBV30 and TRBJ1-2): SQTIHQWPATLVQPVGSPLSLECTVEGTSNPNLYWYRQAAGRGLQLLFYSVGIGQISSEVPQNLSASRPQDRQFILSSKKLLLSDSGFYLCAWSVLRTARGGGYTFGSGTRLTVV.

This clone has a handful of counts. This chain links TRBV28 with TRBJ1-2; the match to TRBD1 covers 9 bases. The trim removed 5 bases at V and 4 bases at J, leaving 5 bases unmatched. Per germline, CDR1 MDHEN and CDR2 SYDVKM. There are 14 residues in the CDR3. CDR3 in DNA: TGTGCCAGCAGTCTGACAGGGGGAGGCTATGGCTACACCTTC. It is translated as CASSLTGGGYGYTF.

Regarding this clone: A much more abundant neighbour one base away suggests this may be a read error. The chain joins TRBV5-6 to TRBJ1-6, with a tentative D call TRBD1 (6 bases). V dropped 0 bases and J dropped 8 bases, with 15 bases sitting between them. Germline CDR1 is SGHDT and CDR2 is YYEEEE. The CDR3 extends over 16 amino acids. This CDR3 reads CASSLGLGTRYSPLHF. The CDR3, as DNA: TGTGCCAGCAGCTTGGGTCTCGGGACACGGTATTCACCCCTCCACTTT.

Only a few counts were recorded for this clone. The chain combines TRBV28 with TRBJ1-2; maybe TRBD1 (5 bases). CDR3 length: 15 residues. The V gene's germline CDR1 is MDHEN and CDR2 SYDVKM. Trimming cost V 4 bases and J 11 bases, with 23 bases left between them. CDR3 bases: TGTGCCAGCAGTTCCCGGGCGGGACTCAACTATAGATACACCTTC. Translating gives CASSSRAGLNYRYTF.

Many counts were recorded for this clone. This rearrangement joins TRBV24-1 to TRBJ1-4; D is ambiguous. With 2 bases removed from V and 0 bases from J, the gap between germline ends came to 9 bases. This CDR3 comprises 16 residues. Per germline, CDR1 KGHDR and CDR2 SFDVKD. CDR3 region: CATSDSDTATNEKLFF. Here the CDR3 DNA reads TGTGCCACCAGTGATTCTGACACCGCAACTAATGAAAAACTGTTTTTT.

Of note for this clone: A single base separates this from a much larger clone, so it may be a read error. V usage is TRBV29-1 and J usage is TRBJ1-1; TRBD1 aligns across 8 bases. CDR1 SQVTM and CDR2 ANQGSEA come from the germline V gene. The CDR3 extends over 13 amino acids. Written as DNA, the CDR3 is TGCAGCGTTGATTCAGGGGGCTGGACTGAAGTTTTCTTT. Protein sequence: CSVDSGGWTEVFF.

Many counts were recorded for this clone. The chain carries TRBV19 and TRBJ1-5; D remains ambiguous. Per the germline V gene, CDR1 is LNHDA and CDR2 is SQIVND (reference sequence). This CDR3 has 12 residues. The V gene lost 11 bases and the J gene lost 6 bases, with 14 bases spanning the gap. The CDR3 spells CASMRAGQPQHF. The DNA for the CDR3 is TGTGCCTCCATGAGGGCGGGTCAGCCCCAGCATTTT.

The chain employs TRBV18 and TRBJ2-3, with TRBD1 matching over 9 bases. Germline trimming cut 0 bases from V and 4 bases from J; bases unmatched to any gene: 14. This CDR3 is built from 19 residues. Per the germline V gene, CDR1 is KGHSH and CDR2 is LQKENI. Here the CDR3 reads CASSPPTVRGQGWADTQYF. CDR3 DNA sequence: TGTGCCAGCTCACCACCGACAGTCCGGGGACAGGGATGGGCAGATACGCAGTATTTT.

This clone was counted between two and nine times. In the same sample, other DNA sequences code for this CDR3. This chain uses TRBV28 with TRBJ2-5, with D possibly being TRBD1 (5 bases). V gave up 3 bases and J gave up 1 base, with 9 bases separating them. CDR3 length equals 14 residues. Germline-derived CDR1 and CDR2 are MDHEN and SYDVKM. The CDR3 loop is CASSFNRRQETQYF. DNA of the CDR3: TGTGCCAGCAGTTTCAACAGGCGCCAAGAGACCCAGTACTTC.

This clone came up many times. The rearrangement uses TRBV2 and TRBJ2-3; 8 nucleotides match TRBD2. CDR3 size: 16 residues. V lost 2 bases to trimming and J lost 4 bases; unmatched junction nucleotides: 8. CDR1 and CDR2 (germline): SNHLY, FYNNEI. The CDR3 is CASSERSGSLADTQYF. The DNA for the CDR3 is TGTGCCAGCAGTGAAAGGAGCGGGAGTCTCGCAGATACGCAGTATTTT.

V is TRBV4-1 and J is TRBJ1-1; tentatively, D is TRBD1 (5 bases). With 6 bases removed from V and 4 bases from J, the gap between germline ends came to 15 bases. The CDR3 extends over 14 amino acids. CDR1 and CDR2 from the germline V gene are MGHRA and YSYEKL. The CDR3 DNA reads as TGCGCCAGCAGTCTACACGAGGGGCCCACTGAAGCTTTCTTT. This translates into CASSLHEGPTEAFF.

This clone came up many times. This rearrangement joins TRBV5-1 to TRBJ1-6; 7 nucleotides match TRBD1. The CDR3 has 14 residues. Germline CDR1 reads SGHRS; CDR2 reads YFSETQ. V lost 5 bases to trimming and J lost 5 bases; unmatched junction nucleotides: 4. The CDR3 bases are TGCGCCAGCAGTTCAGGGGGGCATAATTCACCCCTCCACTTT. It specifies CASSSGGHNSPLHF. Full variable domain (remainder filled in from reference TRBV5-1 and TRBJ1-6): KAGVTQTPRYLIKTRGQQVTLSCSPISGHRSVSWYQQTPGQGLQFLFEYFSETQRNKGNFPGRFSGRQFSNSRSEMNVSTLELGDSALYLCASSSGGHNSPLHFGNGTRLTVT.

This clone was counted a few times. Germline is not matched at one junction end, which may reflect a read error. The chain is built from TRBV28 and TRBJ2-6; possibly TRBD2 for D (6 bases). This CDR3 is 14 amino acids long. Per the germline V gene, CDR1 is MDHEN and CDR2 is SYDVKM. In nucleotides, the CDR3 is TGTACCAGCAGTTTTCAAGGAGGGACCAACTTCCTGACTTTC. Its protein is CTSSFQGGTNFLTF. The whole variable domain, remainder taken from reference TRBV28 and TRBJ2-6, is DVKVTQSSRYLVKRTGEKVFLECVQDMDHENMFWYRQDPGLGLRLIYFSYDVKMKEKGDIPEGYSVSREKKERFSLILESASTNQTSMYLCTSSFQGGTNFLTFGAGSRLTVL.

V usage is TRBV11-2 and J usage is TRBJ2-5; D is ambiguous. With 0 bases removed from V and 4 bases from J, the gap between germline ends came to 6 bases. The CDR3 runs 13 residues. Germline-derived CDR1 and CDR2 are SGHAT and FQNNGV. CDR3 residues: CASSLDSRETQYF. For the CDR3, the DNA is TGTGCCAGCAGCTTAGATTCCAGAGAGACCCAGTACTTC.

This clone was counted at least ten times. A read error may account for a junction end that differs from germline. The V call is TRBV7-7, the J call TRBJ2-5, with D possibly matching TRBD1 (6 bases). The CDR3 is 15 amino acids. From germline, CDR1 is SSHAT and CDR2 FNYEAQ (reference sequence). The CDR3 loop is CASMQGLAARETQYF. CDR3 DNA: TGTGCTAGCATGCAGGGGCTAGCCGCCAGGGAGACCCAGTACTTC.

As to this clone: Other DNA variants within this sample encode the same CDR3. The J gene is TRBJ2-3, the V gene TRBV3-1; 14 nucleotides match TRBD2. V trimming: 5 bases; J trimming: 3 bases; junction bases outside the gene matches: 4. The CDR3 has 16 amino acids. Germline CDR1 is LGHDT and CDR2 is YNNKEL (reference sequence). CDR3 sequence: CASSFGTSGRTDTQYF. In DNA form, the CDR3 reads TGTGCCAGCAGCTTCGGGACTAGCGGGAGAACAGATACGCAGTATTTT.

This clone was recorded at least ten times. This sample also contains other DNA sequences that code for the same CDR3. CDR3 residues: CASSQDLGAEQYF. The CDR3 nucleotides read TGTGCCAGCAGCCAAGATCTTGGCGCCGAGCAGTACTTC. V and J are TRBV3-1 and TRBJ2-7; D not certain. V was pared by 0 bases and J by 6 bases, with 9 bases between. The germline V gene encodes CDR1 LGHDT and CDR2 YNNKEL (reference sequence). The CDR3 sequence is 13 residues long.

This clone was counted a few times. V is TRBV28 and J is TRBJ2-3; 10 bases agree with TRBD2. CDR3 size: 17 residues. The junction had 10 bases not matched to a gene; V was cut back by 5 bases and J by 2 bases. Germline loops: CDR1 MDHEN, CDR2 SYDVKM. The CDR3 region is CASSPSGTSATTDTQYF. DNA for the CDR3: TGTGCCAGCAGTCCGTCGGGGACTAGCGCGACCACAGATACGCAGTATTTT.